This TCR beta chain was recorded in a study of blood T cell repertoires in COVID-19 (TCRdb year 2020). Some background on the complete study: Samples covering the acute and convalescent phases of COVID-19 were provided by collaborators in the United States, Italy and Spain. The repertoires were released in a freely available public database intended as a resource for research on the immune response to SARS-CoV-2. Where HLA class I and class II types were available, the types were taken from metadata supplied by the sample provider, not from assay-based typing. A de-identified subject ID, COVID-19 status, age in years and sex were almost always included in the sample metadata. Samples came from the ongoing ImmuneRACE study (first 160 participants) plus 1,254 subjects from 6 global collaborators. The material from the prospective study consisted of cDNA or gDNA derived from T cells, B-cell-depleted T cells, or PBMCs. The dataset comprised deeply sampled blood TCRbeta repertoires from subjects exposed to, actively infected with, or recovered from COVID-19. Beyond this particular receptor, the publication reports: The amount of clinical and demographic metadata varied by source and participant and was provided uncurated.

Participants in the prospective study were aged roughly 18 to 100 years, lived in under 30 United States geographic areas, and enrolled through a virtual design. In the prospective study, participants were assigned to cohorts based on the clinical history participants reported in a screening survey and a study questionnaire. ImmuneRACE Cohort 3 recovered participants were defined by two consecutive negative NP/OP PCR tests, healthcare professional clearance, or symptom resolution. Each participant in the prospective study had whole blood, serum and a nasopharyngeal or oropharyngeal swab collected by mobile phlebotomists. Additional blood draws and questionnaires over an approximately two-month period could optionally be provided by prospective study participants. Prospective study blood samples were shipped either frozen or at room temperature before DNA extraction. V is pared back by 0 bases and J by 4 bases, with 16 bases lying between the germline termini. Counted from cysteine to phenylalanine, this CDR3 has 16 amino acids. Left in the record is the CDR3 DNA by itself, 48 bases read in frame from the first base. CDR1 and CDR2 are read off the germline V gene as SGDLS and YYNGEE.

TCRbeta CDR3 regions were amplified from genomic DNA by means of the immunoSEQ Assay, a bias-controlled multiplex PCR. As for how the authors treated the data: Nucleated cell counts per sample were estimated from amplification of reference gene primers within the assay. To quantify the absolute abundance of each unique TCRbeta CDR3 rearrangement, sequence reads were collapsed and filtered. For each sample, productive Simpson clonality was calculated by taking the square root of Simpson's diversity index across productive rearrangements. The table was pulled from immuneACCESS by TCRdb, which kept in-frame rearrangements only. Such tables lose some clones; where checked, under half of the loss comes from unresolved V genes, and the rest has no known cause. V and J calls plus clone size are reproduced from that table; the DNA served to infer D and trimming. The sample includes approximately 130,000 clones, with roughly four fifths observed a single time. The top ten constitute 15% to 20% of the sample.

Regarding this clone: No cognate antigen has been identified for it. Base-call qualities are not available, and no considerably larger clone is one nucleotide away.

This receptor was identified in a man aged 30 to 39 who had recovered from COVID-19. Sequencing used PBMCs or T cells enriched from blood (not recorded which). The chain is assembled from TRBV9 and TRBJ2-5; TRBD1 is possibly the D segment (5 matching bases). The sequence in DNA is TGTGCCAGCAGCGTAGTAGGCAGGGCTGAGGTAGAGACCCAGTACTTC. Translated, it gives CASSVVGRAEVETQYF.